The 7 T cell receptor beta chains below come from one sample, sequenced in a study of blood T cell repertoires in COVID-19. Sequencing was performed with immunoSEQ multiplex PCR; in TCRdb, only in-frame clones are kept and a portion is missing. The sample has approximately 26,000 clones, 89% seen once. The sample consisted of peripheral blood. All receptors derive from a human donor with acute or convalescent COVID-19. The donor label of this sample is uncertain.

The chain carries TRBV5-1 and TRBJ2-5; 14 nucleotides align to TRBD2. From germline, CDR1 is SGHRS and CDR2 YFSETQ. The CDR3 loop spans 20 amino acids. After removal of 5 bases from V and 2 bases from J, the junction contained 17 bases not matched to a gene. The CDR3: CASRTNPGTSGRKRQETQYF. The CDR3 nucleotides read TGCGCCAGCAGAACAAACCCCGGGACTAGCGGGAGAAAAAGGCAAGAGACCCAGTACTTC.

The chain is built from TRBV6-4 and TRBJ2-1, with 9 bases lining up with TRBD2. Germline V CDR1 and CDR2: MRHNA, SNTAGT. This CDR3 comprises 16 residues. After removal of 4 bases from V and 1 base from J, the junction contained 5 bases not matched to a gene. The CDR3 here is CASSGLSGGSYNEQFF. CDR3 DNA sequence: TGTGCCAGCAGTGGACTTAGCGGGGGATCCTACAATGAGCAGTTCTTC.

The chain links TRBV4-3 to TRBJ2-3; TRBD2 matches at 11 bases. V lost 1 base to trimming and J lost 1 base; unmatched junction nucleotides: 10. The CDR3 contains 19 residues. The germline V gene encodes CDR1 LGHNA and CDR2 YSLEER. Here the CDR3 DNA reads TGCGCCAGCAGCCAAGGCCTAGCGGGGGGCCTTGCTCGCACAGATACGCAGTATTTT. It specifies CASSQGLAGGLARTDTQYF.

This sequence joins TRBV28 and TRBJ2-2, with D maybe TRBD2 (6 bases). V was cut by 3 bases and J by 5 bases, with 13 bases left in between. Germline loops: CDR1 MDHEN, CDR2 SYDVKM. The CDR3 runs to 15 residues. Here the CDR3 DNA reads TGTGCCAGCAGTTTCGGCGGGGCGGATACCGGGGAGCTGTTTTTT. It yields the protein CASSFGGADTGELFF.

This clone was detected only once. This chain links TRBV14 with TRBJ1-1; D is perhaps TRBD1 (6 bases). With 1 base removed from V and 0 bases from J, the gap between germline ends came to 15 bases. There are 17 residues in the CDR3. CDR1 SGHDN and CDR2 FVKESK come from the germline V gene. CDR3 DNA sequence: TGTGCCAGCAGCCAAGTACAGGGTTGGGGTGTGAACACTGAAGCTTTCTTT. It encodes CASSQVQGWGVNTEAFF.

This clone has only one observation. This CDR3 is CASSLLEADIQYF. The CDR3 region has the DNA TGTGCCAGCAGTTTGTTGGAGGCAGACATTCAGTACTTC. The gene calls are TRBV12-3 or TRBV12-4 and TRBJ2-4; D is perhaps TRBD2 (5 bases). The CDR3 is made up of 13 amino acids. With 3 bases removed from V and 8 bases from J, the gap between germline ends came to 11 bases.

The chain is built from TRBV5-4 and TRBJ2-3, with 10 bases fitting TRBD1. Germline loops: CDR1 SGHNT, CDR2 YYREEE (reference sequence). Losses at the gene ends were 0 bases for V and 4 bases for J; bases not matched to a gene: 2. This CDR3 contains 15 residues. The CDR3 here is CASSLGQGAADTQYF. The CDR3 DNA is TGTGCCAGCAGCTTGGGACAGGGGGCCGCAGATACGCAGTATTTT.